This TCR beta chain was profiled in a study of cytomegalovirus exposure and HLA in healthy donors. Trimming took 3 bases from V and 6 from J; bases not matched to a gene: 4. CDR3 length: 13 amino acids. Germline V gene data show CDR1 as SQVTM and CDR2 as ANQGSEA. Researchers ran the PCR with 60 Vbeta and 13 Jbeta primers. TCRdb's copy holds only in-frame clones and misses some; the assay was immunoSEQ multiplex PCR. The sample holds approximately 150,000 clones, roughly 79% seen once. The V gene is TRBV29-1, the J gene TRBJ2-2; 7 bases align to TRBD2. The specimen was PBMCs. The origin of this receptor is a woman aged 45-60 years in good health and CMV-seronegative. CDR3 nucleotide sequence: TGCAGCGTTGATGCTGGGGGGGCCGGGGAGCTGTTTTTT. Translation gives CSVDAGGAGELFF.